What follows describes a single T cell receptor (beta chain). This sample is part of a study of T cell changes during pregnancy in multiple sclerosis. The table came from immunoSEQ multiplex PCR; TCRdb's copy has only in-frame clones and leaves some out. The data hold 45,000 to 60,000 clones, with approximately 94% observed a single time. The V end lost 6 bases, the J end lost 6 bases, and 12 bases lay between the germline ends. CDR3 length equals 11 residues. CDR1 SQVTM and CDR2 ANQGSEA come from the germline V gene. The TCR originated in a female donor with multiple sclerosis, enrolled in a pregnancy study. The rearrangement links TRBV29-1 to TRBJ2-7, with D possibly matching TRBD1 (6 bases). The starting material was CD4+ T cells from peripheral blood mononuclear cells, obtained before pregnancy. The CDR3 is CSVEQGSEQYF. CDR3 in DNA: TGCAGCGTGGAACAGGGTTCCGAGCAGTACTTC.